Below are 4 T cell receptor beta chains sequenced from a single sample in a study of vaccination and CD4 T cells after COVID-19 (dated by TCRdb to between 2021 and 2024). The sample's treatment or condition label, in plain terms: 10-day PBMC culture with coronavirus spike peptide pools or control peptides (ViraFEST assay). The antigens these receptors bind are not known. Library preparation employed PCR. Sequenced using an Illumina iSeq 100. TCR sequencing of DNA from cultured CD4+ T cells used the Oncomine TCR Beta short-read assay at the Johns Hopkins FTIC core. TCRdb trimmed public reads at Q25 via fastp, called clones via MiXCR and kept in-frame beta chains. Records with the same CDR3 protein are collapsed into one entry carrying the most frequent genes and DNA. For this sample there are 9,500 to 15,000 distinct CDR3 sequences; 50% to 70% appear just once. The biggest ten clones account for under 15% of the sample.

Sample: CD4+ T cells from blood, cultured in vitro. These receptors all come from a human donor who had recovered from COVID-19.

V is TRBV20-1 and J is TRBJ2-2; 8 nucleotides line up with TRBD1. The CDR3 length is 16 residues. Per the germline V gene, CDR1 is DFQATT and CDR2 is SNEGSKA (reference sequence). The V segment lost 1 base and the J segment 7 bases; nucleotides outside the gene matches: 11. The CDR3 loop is CSARASADRGSGELFF. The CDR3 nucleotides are TGCAGTGCTAGAGCCTCCGCAGACAGGGGAAGCGGGGAGCTGTTTTTT.

The CDR3: CASSPRPNEQFF. The CDR3 DNA follows: TGTGCCAGCAGTCCCCGCCCCAATGAGCAGTTCTTC. This rearrangement joins TRBV12-3 or TRBV12-4 to TRBJ2-1; D remains ambiguous. V was shortened by 5 bases and J by 6 bases, with 8 bases between the two germline ends. This CDR3 region has 12 residues.

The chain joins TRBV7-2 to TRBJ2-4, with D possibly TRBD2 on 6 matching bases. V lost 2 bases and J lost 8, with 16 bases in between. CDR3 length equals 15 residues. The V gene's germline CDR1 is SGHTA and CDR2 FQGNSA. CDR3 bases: TGTGCCAGCAGCTTAAGGTTCGGGAGAACGGACATTCAGTACTTC. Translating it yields CASSLRFGRTDIQYF. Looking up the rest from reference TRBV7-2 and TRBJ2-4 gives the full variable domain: GAGVSQSPSNKVTEKGKDVELRCDPISGHTALYWYRQSLGQGLEFLIYFQGNSAPDKSGLPSDRFSAERTGGSVSTLTIQRTQQEDSAVYLCASSLRFGRTDIQYFGAGTRLSVL.

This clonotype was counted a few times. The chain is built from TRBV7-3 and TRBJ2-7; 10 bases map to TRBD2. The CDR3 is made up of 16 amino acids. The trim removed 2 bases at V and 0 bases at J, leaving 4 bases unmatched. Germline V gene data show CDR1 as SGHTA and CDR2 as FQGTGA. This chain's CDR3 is CASSLEGTSVSYEQYF. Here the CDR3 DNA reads TGTGCCAGCAGCTTAGAAGGGACTAGCGTCTCCTACGAGCAGTACTTC.